These T cell receptor beta chains were read from a single sample in a study of cytomegalovirus exposure and HLA in healthy donors. Clones were read by immunoSEQ multiplex PCR, and TCRdb kept only the in-frame ones, dropping some. The sample has about 140,000 clones, roughly 76% seen once. The sequencing sample was made of PBMCs. These TCRs come from a female donor in good health and CMV-seronegative. Each CDR3 is given with its conserved first and last residue. The D gene is left open where the match is weak.

j_call,d_call,v_call,cdr3_nt,cdr3_aa
TRBJ2-1,TRBD1,TRBV28,TGTGCCAGCAGTCCCACCCCAAGACTTCCGGGACAGGGGTCGTACAATGAGCAGTTCTTC,CASSPTPRLPGQGSYNEQFF
TRBJ2-2,TRBD1,TRBV6-5,TGTGCCAGCAGTGGGGCAGGGGGCCTTCCCGGGGAGCTGTTTTTT,CASSGAGGLPGELFF
TRBJ2-6,NA,TRBV12-5,TGTGCTAGTGTTTCCCTTACCTTCGACAGCTCTGGGGCCAACGTCCTGACTTTC,CASVSLTFDSSGANVLTF
TRBJ2-3,NA,TRBV10-3,TGTGCCATCAGTGAGTCTGCAGGGAACCCGAGCACAGATACGCAGTATTTT,CAISESAGNPSTDTQYF
TRBJ2-2,NA,TRBV7-6,TGTGCCAGCAGCTATACTGCGGGACCGACCACCGGGGAGCTGTTTTTT,CASSYTAGPTTGELFF
TRBJ2-7,NA,TRBV7-3,TGTGCCGGCAGCTTAAGAGGGTCCTCTGACTACGAGCAGTACTTC,CAGSLRGSSDYEQYF
TRBJ1-1,NA,TRBV19,TGTGCCAGTAGTACCGGGTCCTTCTTCATGAACACTGAAGCTTTCTTT,CASSTGSFFMNTEAFF
TRBJ1-4,NA,TRBV7-6,TGTGCCAGCAGCATAGGCTCGGGTGGGCCCAGGGGTGAAAAACTGTTTTTT,CASSIGSGGPRGEKLFF
TRBJ2-1,TRBD2,TRBV6-1,TGTGCCAGCAGTGAAAGTACTAGCGGGAGGGCCTTTCCAAATGAGCAGTTCTTC,CASSESTSGRAFPNEQFF
TRBJ1-2,NA,TRBV27,TGTGCCAGCAGTTTAGAAGGGAGAGGCTATGGCTACACCTTC,CASSLEGRGYGYTF
TRBJ2-3,TRBD2,TRBV6-4,TGTGCCAGTTCGCGGGGGGACAGCACAGATACGCAGTATTTT,CASSRGDSTDTQYF
TRBJ1-2,NA,TRBV4-1,TGCGCCAGCAGCCAAGATCAGGCCATCTATGGCTACACCTTC,CASSQDQAIYGYTF
TRBJ1-2,TRBD1,TRBV19,TGTGCCAGTAACCCGACAGGGGGAGGCTATGGCTACACCTTC,CASNPTGGGYGYTF
TRBJ2-1,TRBD1,TRBV2,TGTGCCAGCAGGGAGGTGGGACAGTACAATGAGCAGTTCTTC,CASREVGQYNEQFF
TRBJ1-2,NA,TRBV7-3,TGTGCCAGCAGCTCCACACCTGCCGACTCCTATGGCTACACCTTC,CASSSTPADSYGYTF
TRBJ1-2,TRBD1,TRBV28,TGTGCCAGCAGTCCTATAGGGGAGGGGGACAGGGCGCAATTGGGCTACACCTTC,CASSPIGEGDRAQLGYTF
TRBJ2-1,TRBD2,TRBV7-6,TGTGCCAGCAGCTTATACCCTAGCGGGAGTGGTAATGAGCAGTTCTTC,CASSLYPSGSGNEQFF